This TCR beta chain was sequenced for a study of blood T cell repertoires in COVID-19. This CDR3 is 15 amino acids long. With 1 base removed from V and 8 bases from J, the gap between germline ends came to 15 bases. CDR1 MGHDK and CDR2 SYGVNS come from the germline V gene. TCRdb keeps only in-frame clones here, not all; method: immunoSEQ multiplex PCR. The table lists 110,000 or so clones, 81% of them singletons, with more than 9% in the top ten. Specimen: peripheral blood. The chain employs TRBV25-1 and TRBJ2-1; TRBD1 might be the D (6 bases). This TCR came from a human donor in a cohort sampled during active COVID-19. CDR3 bases: TGTGCCAGCAGTGAATTTTGGACAGCCGGTCATGAGCAGTTCTTC. Translating it yields CASSEFWTAGHEQFF.